Presented here are 3 T cell receptor beta chains from one specimen sequenced in a study of radiation and T cells in renal cell carcinoma. Clones were read by immunoSEQ multiplex PCR, and TCRdb kept only the in-frame ones, dropping some. The table has some 14,000 clones, around 58% seen once. Treatment reported: treatment-naive control, cytoreductive nephrectomy. Specimen: tumor tissue, collected from a patient whose treatment was nephrectomy without radiotherapy. The receptors were gathered from a man in his fifties with renal cell carcinoma.

The chain uses TRBV7-8 and TRBJ1-5; D is undetermined. Deletions cut 2 bases from V and 4 bases from J, with 3 bases between. The CDR3 sequence is 12 residues long. Germline V gene sequence: CDR1 SGHVS, CDR2 FQNEAQ. DNA for the CDR3: TGTGCCAGCAGCTTACAAAATCAGCCCCAGCATTTT. This translates into CASSLQNQPQHF. The whole variable domain, remainder taken from reference TRBV7-8 and TRBJ1-5, is GAGVSQSPRYKVAKRGQDVALRCDPISGHVSLFWYQQALGQGPEFLTYFQNEAQLDKSGLPSDRFFAERPEGSVSTLKIQRTQQEDSAVYLCASSLQNQPQHFGDGTRLSIL.

This clone occurred a few times. This chain connects TRBV2 to TRBJ2-7; weak D call: TRBD2 (6 bases). The CDR3 contains 15 residues. Germline assignment: CDR1 SNHLY and CDR2 FYNNEI. Trimming took off 5 bases at V and 1 base at J, with 15 bases between the two ends. In DNA, the CDR3 is TGTGCCAGCAGTAGGTTCGGGGGTCCTTCCTACGAGCAGTACTTC. Translating it yields CASSRFGGPSYEQYF.

The chain is built from TRBV4-1 and TRBJ2-7; TRBD2 matches at 10 bases. V lost 0 bases and J lost 5; bases outside the gene matches: 10. Germline CDR1 is MGHRA and CDR2 is YSYEKL. The CDR3 is made up of 17 amino acids. The CDR3 is CASSQDDWASGSHEQYF. The CDR3 bases are TGCGCCAGCAGCCAAGATGACTGGGCTAGCGGGAGCCACGAGCAGTACTTC.